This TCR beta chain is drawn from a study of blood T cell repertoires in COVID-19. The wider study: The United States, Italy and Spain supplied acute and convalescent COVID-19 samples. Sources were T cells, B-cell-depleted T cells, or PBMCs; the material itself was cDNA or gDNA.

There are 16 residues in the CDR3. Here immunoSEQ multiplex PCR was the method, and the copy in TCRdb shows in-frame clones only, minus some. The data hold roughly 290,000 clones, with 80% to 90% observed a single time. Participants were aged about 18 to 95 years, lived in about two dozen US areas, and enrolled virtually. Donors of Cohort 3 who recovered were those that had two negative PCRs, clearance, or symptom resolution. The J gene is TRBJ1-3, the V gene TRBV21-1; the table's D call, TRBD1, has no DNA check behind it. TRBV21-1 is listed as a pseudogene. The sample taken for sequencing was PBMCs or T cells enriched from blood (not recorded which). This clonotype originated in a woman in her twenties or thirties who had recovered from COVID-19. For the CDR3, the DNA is TGTGCCAGCAGCAACGGCGAACAGGATAGGGAAAACACCATATATTTT. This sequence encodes CASSNGEQDRENTIYF.